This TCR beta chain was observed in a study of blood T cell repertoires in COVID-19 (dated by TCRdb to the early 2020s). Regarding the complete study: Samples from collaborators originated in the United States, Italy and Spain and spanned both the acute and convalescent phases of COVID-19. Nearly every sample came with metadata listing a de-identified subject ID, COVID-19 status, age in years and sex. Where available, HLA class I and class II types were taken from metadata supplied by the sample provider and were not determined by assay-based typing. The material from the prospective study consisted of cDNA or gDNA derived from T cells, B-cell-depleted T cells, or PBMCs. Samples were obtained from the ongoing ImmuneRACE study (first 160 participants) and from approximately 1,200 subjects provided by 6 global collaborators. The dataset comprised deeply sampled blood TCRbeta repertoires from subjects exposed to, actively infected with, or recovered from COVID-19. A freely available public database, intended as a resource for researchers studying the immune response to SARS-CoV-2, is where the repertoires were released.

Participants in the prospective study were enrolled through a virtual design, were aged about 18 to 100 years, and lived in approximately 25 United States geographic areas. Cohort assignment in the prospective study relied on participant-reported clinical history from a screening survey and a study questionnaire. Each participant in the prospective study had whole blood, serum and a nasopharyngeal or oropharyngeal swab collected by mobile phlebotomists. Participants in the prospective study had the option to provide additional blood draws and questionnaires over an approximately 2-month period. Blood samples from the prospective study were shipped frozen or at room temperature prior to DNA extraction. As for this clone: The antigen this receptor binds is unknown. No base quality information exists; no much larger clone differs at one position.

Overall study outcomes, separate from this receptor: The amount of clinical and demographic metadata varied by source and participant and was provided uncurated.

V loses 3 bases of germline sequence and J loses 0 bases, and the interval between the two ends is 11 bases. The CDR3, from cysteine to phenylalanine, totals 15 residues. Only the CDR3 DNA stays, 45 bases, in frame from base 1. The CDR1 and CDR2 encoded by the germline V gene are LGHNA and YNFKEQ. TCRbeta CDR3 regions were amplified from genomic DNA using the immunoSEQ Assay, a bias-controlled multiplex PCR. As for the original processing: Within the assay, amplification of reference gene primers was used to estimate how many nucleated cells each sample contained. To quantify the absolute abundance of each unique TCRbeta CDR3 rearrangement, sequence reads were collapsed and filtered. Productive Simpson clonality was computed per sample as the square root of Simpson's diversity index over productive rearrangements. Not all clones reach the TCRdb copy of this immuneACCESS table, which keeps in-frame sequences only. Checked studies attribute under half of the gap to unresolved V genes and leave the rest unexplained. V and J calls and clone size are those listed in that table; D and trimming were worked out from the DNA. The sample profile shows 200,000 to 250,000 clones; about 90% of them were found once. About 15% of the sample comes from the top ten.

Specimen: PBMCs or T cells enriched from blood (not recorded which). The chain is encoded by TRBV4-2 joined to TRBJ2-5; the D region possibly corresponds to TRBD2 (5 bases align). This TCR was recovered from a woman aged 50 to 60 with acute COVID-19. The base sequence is TGTGCCAGCAGCCAGACGAAGGGAGACCAAGAGACCCAGTACTTC. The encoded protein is CASSQTKGDQETQYF.